This T cell receptor (beta chain) was sequenced in a study of CD8+CD57+ T cells in acquired aplastic anemia. Background on the study: Sorting CD4+ and CD8+ cells gave DNA averaging roughly 3.5 ug. On average, healthy donors gave 9 million to 11 million reads for CD4+ cells. Findings of the study overall: Comparison of patients with controls identified about 30 shared CD8+ CDR3 sequences.

Profiling that covered TCR beta VDJ and CDR3 relied on genomic DNA as its template. TCRdb re-called the reads with MiXCR, one entry per CDR3 protein. The data contain 90,000 to 130,000 distinct CDR3 sequences, 40% to 65% of them singletons. The V end was cut by 1 base, the J end by 7 bases, with 14 bases between. This CDR3 has 14 amino acids. In germline, CDR1 is SGHVS, CDR2 FQNEAQ. This clonotype was seen many times. The antigen is not known. The rearrangement links TRBV7-8 to TRBJ2-7, with D unresolved. The receptor's source is a human donor in good health, serving as a control. The sequencing input was sorted CD4+, CD8+, or CD8+CD57+ T cells (not recorded which) from PBMCs. The CDR3 is CASSLGAPLGEQYF. CDR3 DNA: TGTGCCAGCAGCTTAGGGGCACCCTTGGGGGAGCAGTACTTC.